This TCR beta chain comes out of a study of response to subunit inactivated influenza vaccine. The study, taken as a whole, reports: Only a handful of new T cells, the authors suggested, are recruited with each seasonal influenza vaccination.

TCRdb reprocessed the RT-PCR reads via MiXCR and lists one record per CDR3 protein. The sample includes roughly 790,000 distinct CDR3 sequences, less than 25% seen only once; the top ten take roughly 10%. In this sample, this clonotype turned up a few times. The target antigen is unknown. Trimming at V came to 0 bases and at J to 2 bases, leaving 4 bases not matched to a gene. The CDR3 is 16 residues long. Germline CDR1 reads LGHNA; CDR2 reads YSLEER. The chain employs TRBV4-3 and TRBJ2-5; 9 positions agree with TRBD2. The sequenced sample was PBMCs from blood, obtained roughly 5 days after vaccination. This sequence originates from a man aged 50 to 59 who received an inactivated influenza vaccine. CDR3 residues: CASSQDVGLAQETQYF. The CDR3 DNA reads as TGCGCCAGCAGCCAAGATGTAGGACTAGCGCAAGAGACCCAGTACTTC.